This TCR beta chain derives from a study of identical twins. This clonotype occurred a few times. The CDR3 sequence is 16 residues long. The germline gives CDR1 LNHNV, CDR2 YYDKDF (reference sequence). V lost 5 bases, J lost 4 bases, and 7 bases stayed unmatched. Each CDR3 protein is one row after TCRdb ran MiXCR on the 5' RACE reads. The data show hundreds of thousands of distinct CDR3 sequences, 6% to 9% seen once. These same records also appear under a second study, on yellow fever vaccine responses in identical twins.

The specimen was memory (CD45RO+) T cells sorted from blood. This receptor was identified in a woman aged 18 to 35 in good health. J is TRBJ2-1 and V is TRBV15; 11 bases are shared with TRBD2. The CDR3 sequence: CATSARLAGNYNEQFF. CDR3 in DNA: TGTGCCACCAGCGCGAGACTAGCGGGAAATTACAATGAGCAGTTCTTC.